This T cell receptor beta chain came from a study of shared clonotypes between healthy human individuals. Study-wide points: The generation probabilities recorded for non-shared clonotypes fell below those of clonotypes shared by all four donors.

The authors split each subset's genomic DNA evenly across several immunoSEQ plates. Authors' data handling: Junction-only immunoSEQ sequences carried no quality scores, so filtering differed. The method was immunoSEQ multiplex PCR; TCRdb's version includes in-frame clones alone and lacks a portion of them. Clonal size and the V and J genes are those of that table, whereas D and trimming came from the DNA. The sample yields approximately 2.1 million clones, approximately 95% seen once. The V end lost 3 bases, the J end lost 2 bases, and 20 bases lay between the germline ends. Germline lookup yields CDR1 SGHNT and CDR2 YYREEE (reference sequence). The CDR3 extends over 17 amino acids. A single count supports this clone. Its target is unknown. Investigators divided CD4+ cells into CD45RA+ naive and CD45RA-negative memory subsets.

The gene calls are TRBV5-4 and TRBJ2-5; D assignment may be TRBD1 or TRBD2 (5 bases each). The TCR originated in a man aged 18 to 29 in good health. Some clones in this sample may be carry-over from other donors' samples. Material for sequencing was naive CD4+ T cells from PBMCs. The subset denotes: CD45RA+ positively selected. CDR3 amino acids: CASSSFDRPGPQETQYF. The CDR3 DNA reads as TGTGCCAGCAGCTCGTTTGATAGACCGGGACCTCAAGAGACCCAGTACTTC.